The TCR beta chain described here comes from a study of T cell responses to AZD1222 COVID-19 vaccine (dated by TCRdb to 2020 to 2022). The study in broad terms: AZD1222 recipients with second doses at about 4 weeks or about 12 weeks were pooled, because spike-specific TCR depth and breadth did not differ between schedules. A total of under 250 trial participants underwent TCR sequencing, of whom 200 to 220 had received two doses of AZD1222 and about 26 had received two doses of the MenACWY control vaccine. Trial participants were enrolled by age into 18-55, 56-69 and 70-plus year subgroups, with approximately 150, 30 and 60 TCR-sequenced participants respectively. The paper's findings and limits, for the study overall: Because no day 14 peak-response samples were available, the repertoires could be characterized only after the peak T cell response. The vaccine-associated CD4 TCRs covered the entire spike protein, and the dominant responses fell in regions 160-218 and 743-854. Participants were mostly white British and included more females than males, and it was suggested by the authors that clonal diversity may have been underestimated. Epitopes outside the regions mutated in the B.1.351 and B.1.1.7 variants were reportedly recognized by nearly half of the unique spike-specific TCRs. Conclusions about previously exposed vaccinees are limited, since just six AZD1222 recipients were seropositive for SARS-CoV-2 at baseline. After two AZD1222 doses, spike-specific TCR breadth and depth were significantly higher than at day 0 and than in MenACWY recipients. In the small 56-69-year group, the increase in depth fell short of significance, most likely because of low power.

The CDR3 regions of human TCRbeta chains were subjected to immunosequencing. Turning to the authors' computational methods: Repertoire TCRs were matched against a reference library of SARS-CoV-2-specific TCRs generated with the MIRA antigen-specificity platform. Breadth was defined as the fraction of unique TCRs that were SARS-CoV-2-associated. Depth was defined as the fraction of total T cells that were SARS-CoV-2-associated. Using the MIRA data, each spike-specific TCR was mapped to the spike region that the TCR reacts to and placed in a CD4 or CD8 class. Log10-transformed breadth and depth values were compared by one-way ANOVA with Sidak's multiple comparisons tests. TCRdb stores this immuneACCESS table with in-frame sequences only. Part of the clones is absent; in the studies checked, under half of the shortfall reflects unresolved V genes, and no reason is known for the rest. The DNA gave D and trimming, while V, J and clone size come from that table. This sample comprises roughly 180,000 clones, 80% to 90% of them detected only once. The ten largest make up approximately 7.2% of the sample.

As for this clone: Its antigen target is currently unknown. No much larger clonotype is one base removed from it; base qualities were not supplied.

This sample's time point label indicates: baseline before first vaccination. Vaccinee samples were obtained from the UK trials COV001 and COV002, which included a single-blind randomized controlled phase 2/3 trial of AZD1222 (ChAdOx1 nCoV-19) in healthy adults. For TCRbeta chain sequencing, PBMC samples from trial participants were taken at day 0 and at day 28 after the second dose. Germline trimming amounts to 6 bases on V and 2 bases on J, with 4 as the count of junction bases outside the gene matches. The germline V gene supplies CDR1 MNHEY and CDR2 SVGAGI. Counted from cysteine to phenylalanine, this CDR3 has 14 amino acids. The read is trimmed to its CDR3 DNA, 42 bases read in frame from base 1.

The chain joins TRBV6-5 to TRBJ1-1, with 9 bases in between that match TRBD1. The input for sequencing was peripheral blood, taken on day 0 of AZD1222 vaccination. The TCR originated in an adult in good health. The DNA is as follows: TGTGCCAGCAGCCGGGGACAGGGAAACACTGAAGCTTTCTTT. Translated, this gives CASSRGQGNTEAFF.